The next 29 T cell receptor beta chains were all read from a single sample in a study of cytomegalovirus exposure and HLA in healthy donors. A multiplex PCR was run with 60 Vbeta primers and 13 Jbeta primers. Assay: immunoSEQ multiplex PCR; the TCRdb copy retains only in-frame clones and omits some. Among about 170,000 clones listed, roughly 80% were seen once. The sequencing sample was made of PBMCs. These receptors were obtained from a male donor in good health and CMV-seronegative.

This clone was seen only once. The rearrangement joins TRBV4-1 to TRBJ1-1; D may be TRBD1 (6 bases). The CDR3 loop spans 16 amino acids. V was cut by 4 bases and J by 4 bases, with 19 bases left in between. The germline V gene encodes CDR1 MGHRA and CDR2 YSYEKL. CDR3 protein: CASSLLGGARGTEAFF. The CDR3 DNA reads TGCGCCAGCAGCCTCCTGGGGGGGGCGCGGGGCACTGAAGCTTTCTTT.

The CDR3 coding sequence is TGTGCCACCAGCAGCCGCGGGGGGCCACAGTTCTTC. This sequence encodes CATSSRGGPQFF. This chain uses TRBV15 with TRBJ2-1, with 8 nucleotides matching TRBD2. CDR1 LNHNV and CDR2 YYDKDF come from the germline V gene (reference sequence). This CDR3 has 12 amino acids. The junction had 5 bases not matched to a gene; V was cut back by 3 bases and J by 13 bases.

V usage is TRBV14 and J usage is TRBJ1-1; a weak D match, TRBD1 (6 bases). Germline V gene data show CDR1 as SGHDN and CDR2 as FVKESK. V shed 0 bases and J shed 4 bases, with 15 bases lying between them. The CDR3 sequence is 16 residues long. CDR3 sequence (DNA): TGTGCCAGCAGCCAAGAGAGGGGGGGGATGAGCACTGAAGCTTTCTTT. Protein: CASSQERGGMSTEAFF.

The genes are TRBV5-4 and TRBJ1-6; TRBD1 might be the D (5 bases). V lost 5 bases to trimming and J lost 1 base, with 13 bases between them. The CDR3 has 16 residues. The germline V gene has CDR1 SGHNT and CDR2 YYREEE (reference sequence). CDR3 coding DNA: TGTGCCAGCAGTTCAGGGTATGCATCCTATAATTCACCCCTCCACTTT. It yields the protein CASSSGYASYNSPLHF.

The chain recombines TRBV7-9 with TRBJ2-2, with 9 bases that match TRBD1. The germline gives CDR1 SEHNR, CDR2 FQNEAQ (reference sequence). Trimming removed 10 bases from V and 6 bases from J; junction bases left unmatched: 9. The length of the CDR3 is 14 residues. CDR3 sequence (DNA): TGTGCCAACGGGGGGACAGGGAAGGCCGGGGAGCTGTTTTTT. The encoded protein is CANGGTGKAGELFF.

The rearrangement links TRBV2 to TRBJ1-5, with unresolved D. The CDR3 totals 14 residues. V was trimmed by 5 bases and J by 0 bases, leaving 8 bases between them. Per germline, CDR1 SNHLY and CDR2 FYNNEI. Written as DNA, the CDR3 is TGTGCCAGCAGTAAAACTTATAGCAATCAGCCCCAGCATTTT. This translates into CASSKTYSNQPQHF.

This sequence joins TRBV10-3 and TRBJ2-1, with TRBD2 as a possible D gene (6 bases). Germline assignment: CDR1 ENHRY and CDR2 SYGVKD. Trimming removed 10 bases at V and 1 base at J, with 11 bases between. This CDR3 spans 13 amino acids. The CDR3 spells CASGEVSYNEQFF. In DNA, the CDR3 is TGTGCCAGCGGGGAGGTTTCCTACAATGAGCAGTTCTTC.

This rearrangement joins TRBV7-9 to TRBJ1-2; tentatively, D is TRBD1 (6 bases). V dropped 5 bases and J dropped 3 bases, with 10 bases sitting between them. The CDR3 has 13 amino acids. CDR1 and CDR2 (germline): SEHNR, FQNEAQ (reference sequence). In DNA, the CDR3 is TGTGCCAGCAGCCAGGGGTTCGACTATGGCTACACCTTC. Protein sequence: CASSQGFDYGYTF.

The chain combines TRBV5-4 with TRBJ2-5; maybe TRBD1 (5 bases). The V end lost 1 base, the J end lost 5 bases, and 18 bases lay between the germline ends. CDR3 size: 16 residues. Germline loops: CDR1 SGHNT, CDR2 YYREEE (reference sequence). The CDR3 nucleotides read TGTGCCAGCAGCTTGCGGCAGGGTTCAATGAGGGAGACCCAGTACTTC. This sequence encodes CASSLRQGSMRETQYF.

The chain has TRBV6-1 and TRBJ2-7, with TRBD1 as a possible D gene (6 bases). CDR1 is MNHNS, CDR2 SASEGT, per germline. The CDR3 totals 15 residues. V lost 0 bases to trimming and J lost 4 bases, with 13 bases between them. In nucleotides, the CDR3 is TGTGCCAGCAGTGAAGCGGCCTGGGACAAATACGAGCAGTACTTC. Its protein is CASSEAAWDKYEQYF.

The chain combines TRBV19 with TRBJ1-4; weak D call: TRBD1 (6 bases). Per the germline V gene, CDR1 is LNHDA and CDR2 is SQIVND (reference sequence). CDR3 length: 16 residues. With 10 bases removed from V and 5 bases from J, the gap between germline ends came to 23 bases. The CDR3 DNA reads as TGTGCCACCCAGGACGACAGGAGGGAGGGGAATGAAAAACTGTTTTTT. Residues: CATQDDRREGNEKLFF. The full variable domain, completed using reference TRBV19 and TRBJ1-4, is DGGITQSPKYLFRKEGQNVTLSCEQNLNHDAMYWYRQDPGQGLRLIYYSQIVNDFQKGDIAEGYSVSREKKESFPLTVTSAQKNPTAFYLCATQDDRREGNEKLFFGSGTQLSVL.

This clone turned up a few times. The rearrangement links TRBV10-3 to TRBJ1-5; maybe TRBD1 (6 bases). Germline CDR1 and CDR2: ENHRY and SYGVKD. The ends were cut back, 3 bases at V and 2 bases at J, with 20 bases in the middle. This CDR3 is 18 amino acids long. As DNA, the CDR3 is TGTGCCATCAGTGAAAGGGGGAAGGACTCCTATGGCAATCAGCCCCAGCATTTT. Amino acid sequence: CAISERGKDSYGNQPQHF.

The gene calls are TRBV10-1 and TRBJ2-7, with D maybe TRBD2 (5 bases). V lost 1 base and J 7 bases, leaving 8 bases between the germline ends. The CDR3 extends over 12 amino acids. The V gene's germline CDR1 is WNHNN and CDR2 SYGVQD (reference sequence). In DNA, the CDR3 is TGCGCCAGCAGTGAGTTCGGGAAGGAGCAGTACTTC. Translation gives CASSEFGKEQYF.

The V call is TRBV29-1, the J call TRBJ2-5, with 12 bases that match TRBD2. The length of the CDR3 is 14 residues. After removal of 5 bases from V and 1 base from J, the junction contained 2 bases not matched to a gene. The germline CDR1 and CDR2 sequences are SQVTM and ANQGSEA. Here the CDR3 reads CSVSGLAGQETQYF. The CDR3 DNA follows: TGCAGCGTTTCGGGACTAGCGGGCCAAGAGACCCAGTACTTC.

The CDR3 region is CASSPRSNSPLHF. In DNA form, the CDR3 reads TGTGCCAGCAGCCCGCGCTCAAATTCACCCCTCCACTTT. The J gene is TRBJ1-6, the V gene TRBV5-5; no firm D call. Between the trimmed V and J ends, which lost 4 bases and 7 bases, there was a span of 9 bases. The CDR3 has 13 amino acids. Germline-derived CDR1 and CDR2 are SGHKS and YYEKEE (reference sequence). Full variable domain (rest looked up from reference TRBV5-5 and TRBJ1-6): DAGVTQSPTHLIKTRGQQVTLRCSPISGHKSVSWYQQVLGQGPQFIFQYYEKEERGRGNFPDRFSARQFPNYSSELNVNALLLGDSALYLCASSPRSNSPLHFGNGTRLTVT.

The chain carries TRBV18 and TRBJ2-2, with D possibly TRBD2 on 6 matching bases. V was clipped by 3 bases and J by 4 bases, with 15 bases between them. CDR3 length: 16 amino acids. Germline V gene sequence: CDR1 KGHSH, CDR2 LQKENI. The CDR3 coding sequence is TGTGCCAGCTCACCGTTTGGCGGGACGGCCACCGGGGAGCTGTTTTTT. The encoded protein is CASSPFGGTATGELFF.

This clone has just one count. The chain is built from TRBV5-4 and TRBJ2-3, with 12 bases identical to TRBD2. V trimming: 4 bases; J trimming: 0 bases; junction bases outside the gene matches: 6. The CDR3 covers 17 residues. Germline CDR1 SGHNT, CDR2 YYREEE (reference sequence). The DNA of the CDR3 is TGTGCCAGCAGCGCGACTAGCGGGGGCTCTAGCACAGATACGCAGTATTTT. It translates to CASSATSGGSSTDTQYF.

The chain couples TRBV19 to TRBJ1-5; D may be TRBD1 (5 bases). Germline lookup yields CDR1 LNHDA and CDR2 SQIVND (reference sequence). This CDR3 contains 13 residues. V shed 3 bases and J shed 10 bases, with 13 bases lying between them. CDR3 coding DNA: TGTGCCAGTAGTATTAATTCAGGGCGTCCCCAGCATTTT. Residues: CASSINSGRPQHF.

The CDR3 nucleotides read TGTGCCAGCAGCTTAGCAGGCAGGGGGCTTGATGAGCAGTTCTTC. Translation: CASSLAGRGLDEQFF. V and J are TRBV7-2 and TRBJ2-1; 8 bases line up with TRBD1. The V gene end was trimmed by 0 bases and the J gene end by 8 bases; junction bases not matched to a gene: 6. Per the germline V gene, CDR1 is SGHTA and CDR2 is FQGNSA. CDR3 length: 15 amino acids.

This chain links TRBV10-1 with TRBJ1-5, with D possibly matching TRBD1 (5 bases). Between the trimmed V and J ends, which lost 1 base and 7 bases, there was a span of 14 bases. Germline-derived CDR1 and CDR2 are WNHNN and SYGVQD (reference sequence). This CDR3 is 15 amino acids long. CDR3 sequence reads: CASSELGGEYQPQHF. As DNA, the CDR3 is TGCGCCAGCAGTGAGTTGGGGGGGGAATACCAGCCCCAGCATTTT.

This rearrangement joins TRBV6-1 to TRBJ2-3; 7 bases are shared with TRBD2. The CDR3 is 14 residues long. Germline V gene lookup returns CDR1 MNHNS and CDR2 SASEGT. With 4 bases clipped from V and 2 bases from J, the junction kept 3 bases outside the gene matches. This CDR3 reads CASSAAGDTDTQYF. CDR3 coding DNA: TGTGCCAGCAGTGCGGCGGGGGACACAGATACGCAGTATTTT.

The chain uses TRBV27 and TRBJ2-1; 7 bases map to TRBD1. Looked up from germline, CDR1 is MNHEY and CDR2 is SMNVEV (reference sequence). V dropped 1 base and J dropped 7; count of bases not matched to a gene: 7. The CDR3 is 15 residues long. This chain's CDR3 is CASSLLGGRGNEQFF. The CDR3 nucleotides are TGTGCCAGCAGTTTATTAGGGGGCAGGGGGAATGAGCAGTTCTTC.

This clone was seen a single time. The CDR3 region is CASTPTTGNTGELFF. The CDR3 coding sequence is TGTGCCAGCACTCCAACAACAGGGAACACCGGGGAGCTGTTTTTT. The chain has TRBV18 and TRBJ2-2, with D possibly matching TRBD1 (5 bases). Trimming pared 8 bases from V and 1 base from J, leaving 14 bases between. CDR1 KGHSH and CDR2 LQKENI come from the germline V gene. The CDR3 is 15 amino acids.

This clone appeared a few times. The rearrangement uses TRBV6-1 and TRBJ2-3, with TRBD1 identical over 7 bases. The CDR3 loop spans 15 amino acids. Unmatched junction bases numbered 6, after V lost 5 bases and J lost 1 base. Germline CDR1 is MNHNS and CDR2 is SASEGT. In DNA form, the CDR3 reads TGTGCCAGCAGTCAACCGGGGACAGGCACAGATACGCAGTATTTT. This sequence encodes CASSQPGTGTDTQYF.

The chain links TRBV7-2 to TRBJ2-5; no reliable D call. CDR3 length equals 13 residues. The ends were cut back, 1 base at V and 1 base at J, with 4 bases in the middle. CDR1 SGHTA and CDR2 FQGNSA come from the germline V gene. The CDR3 DNA reads TGTGCCAGCAGCTTAGGGGCCCAAGAGACCCAGTACTTC. This sequence encodes CASSLGAQETQYF.

This clone came up once. The chain uses TRBV19 and TRBJ1-5; weak D call: TRBD1 (5 bases). Per the germline V gene, CDR1 is LNHDA and CDR2 is SQIVND (reference sequence). The CDR3 loop spans 17 amino acids. The V and J ends lost 3 bases and 0 bases respectively, with 15 bases between them. CDR3 DNA: TGTGCCAGTAGTATTTTTTCGGCAGGGTATAGCAATCAGCCCCAGCATTTT. Translated, it gives CASSIFSAGYSNQPQHF.

This clone showed up just once. The chain uses TRBV5-1 and TRBJ1-1; maybe TRBD1 (6 bases). Trimming cost V 1 base and J 3 bases, with 13 bases left between them. This CDR3 spans 15 amino acids. Germline CDR1 SGHRS, CDR2 YFSETQ. In DNA, the CDR3 is TGCGCCAGCAGCTTGACGAGCGGGGGCTACACTGAAGCTTTCTTT. It is translated as CASSLTSGGYTEAFF. The full variable domain, with the rest looked up from reference TRBV5-1 and TRBJ1-1, is KAGVTQTPRYLIKTRGQQVTLSCSPISGHRSVSWYQQTPGQGLQFLFEYFSETQRNKGNFPGRFSGRQFSNSRSEMNVSTLELGDSALYLCASSLTSGGYTEAFFGQGTRLTVV.

The genes are TRBV7-9 and TRBJ2-5; D perhaps matches TRBD2 (5 bases). Looked up from germline, CDR1 is SEHNR and CDR2 is FQNEAQ (reference sequence). CDR3 size: 15 residues. Deletions cut 0 bases from V and 5 bases from J, with 13 bases between. CDR3 bases: TGTGCCAGCAGCTTAGCCCAACTAGTAGGGGAGACCCAGTACTTC. Protein: CASSLAQLVGETQYF.

The chain joins TRBV9 to TRBJ2-3; TRBD1 matches at 12 bases. The V gene's germline CDR1 is SGDLS and CDR2 YYNGEE. V lost 2 bases to trimming and J lost 1 base; unmatched junction nucleotides: 2. The CDR3 spans 16 residues. The DNA for the CDR3 is TGTGCCAGCAGCGTTGGGACAGGGGGCGGCACAGATACGCAGTATTTT. Amino acid sequence: CASSVGTGGGTDTQYF.